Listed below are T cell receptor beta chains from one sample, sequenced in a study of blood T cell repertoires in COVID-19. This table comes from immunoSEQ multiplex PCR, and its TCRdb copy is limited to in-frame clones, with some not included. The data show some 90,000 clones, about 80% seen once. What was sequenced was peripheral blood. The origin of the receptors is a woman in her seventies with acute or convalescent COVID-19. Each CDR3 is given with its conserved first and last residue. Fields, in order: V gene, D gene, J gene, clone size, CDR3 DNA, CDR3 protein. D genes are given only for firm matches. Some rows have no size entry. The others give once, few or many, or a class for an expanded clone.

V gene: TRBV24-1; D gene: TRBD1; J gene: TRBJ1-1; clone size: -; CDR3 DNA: TGTGCCACCAGTGATTCCGGACAGGGGCGGACTGAAGCTTTCTTT; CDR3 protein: CATSDSGQGRTEAFF
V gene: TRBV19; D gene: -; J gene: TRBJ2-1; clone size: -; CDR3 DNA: TGTGCCAGTAGCCTCAGCGGATGGGCCTACAATGAGCAGTTCTTC; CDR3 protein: CASSLSGWAYNEQFF
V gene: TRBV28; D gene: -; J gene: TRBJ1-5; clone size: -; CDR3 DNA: TGTGCCAGCAGTTCGGTAAATCAGCCCCAGCATTTT; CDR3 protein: CASSSVNQPQHF
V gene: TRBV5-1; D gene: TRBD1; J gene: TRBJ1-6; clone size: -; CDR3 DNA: TGCGCCAGCAGCTACGGGACAGGGAGCTCCTATAATTCACCCCTCCACTTT; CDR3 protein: CASSYGTGSSYNSPLHF
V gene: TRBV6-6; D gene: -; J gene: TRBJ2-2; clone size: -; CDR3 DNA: TGTGCCAGCAGTTATTCTCAGGGCTCGAACACCGGGGAGCTGTTTTTT; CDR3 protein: CASSYSQGSNTGELFF
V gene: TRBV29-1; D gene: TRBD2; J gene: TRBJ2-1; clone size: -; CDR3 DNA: TGCAGCGGTCTTAAGGTCTCGGGAGGAACCTACAATGAGCAGTTCTTC; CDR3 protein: CSGLKVSGGTYNEQFF
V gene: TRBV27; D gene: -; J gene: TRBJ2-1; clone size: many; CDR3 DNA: TGTGCCAGCAGTTTATCGCGGGCTAGCGCTCTGATTGAGCAGTTCTTC; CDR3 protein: CASSLSRASALIEQFF
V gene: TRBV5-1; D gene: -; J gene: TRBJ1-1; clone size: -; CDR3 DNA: TGCGCCAGCAGCTTGGATGGGGGCTCCTGGACTGAAGCTTTCTTT; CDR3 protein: CASSLDGGSWTEAFF
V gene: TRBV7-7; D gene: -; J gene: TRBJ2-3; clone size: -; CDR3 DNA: TGTGCCAGCAGCTCGAACGCAGCAGATACGCAGTATTTT; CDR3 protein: CASSSNAADTQYF
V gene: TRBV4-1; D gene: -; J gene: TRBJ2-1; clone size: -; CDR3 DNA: TGCGCCAGCAGCCAATTCCTTAGGCGTGACTTGAGATTATACAATGAGCAGTTCTTC; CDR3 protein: CASSQFLRRDLRLYNEQFF
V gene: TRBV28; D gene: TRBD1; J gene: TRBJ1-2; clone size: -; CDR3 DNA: TGTGCCAGCAGTCTACAGGGGTTCAGTGGCTACACCTTC; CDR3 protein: CASSLQGFSGYTF
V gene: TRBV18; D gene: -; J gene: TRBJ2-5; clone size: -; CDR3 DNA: TGTGCCAGCTCACGAATTCAGGCTGTATCCCAGTACTTC; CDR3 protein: CASSRIQAVSQYF
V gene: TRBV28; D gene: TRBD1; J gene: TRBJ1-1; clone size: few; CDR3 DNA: TGTGCCAGCCGGACCGGGACAGGGAACACTGAAGCTTTCTTT; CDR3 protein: CASRTGTGNTEAFF
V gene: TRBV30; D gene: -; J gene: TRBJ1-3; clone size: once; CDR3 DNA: TGTGCCTGGAGTGGGGGAAGGCAGGGCTCTGGAAACACCATATATTTT; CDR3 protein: CAWSGGRQGSGNTIYF
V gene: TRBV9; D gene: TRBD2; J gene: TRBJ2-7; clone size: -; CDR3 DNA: TGTGCCAGCAGCGTAGGAGCTAGCGGGGGCCCCTACGAGCAGTACTTC; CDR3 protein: CASSVGASGGPYEQYF
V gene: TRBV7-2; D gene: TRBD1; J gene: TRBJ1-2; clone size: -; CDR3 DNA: TGTGCCAGCAGCCCGGACAGGAACCCTTACTATGGCTACACCTTC; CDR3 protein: CASSPDRNPYYGYTF
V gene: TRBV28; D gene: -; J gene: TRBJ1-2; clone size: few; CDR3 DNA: TGTGCCAGCAGTTCAGACAGGACTTACACCTTC; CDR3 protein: CASSSDRTYTF
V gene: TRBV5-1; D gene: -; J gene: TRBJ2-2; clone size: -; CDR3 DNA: TGCGCCAGCAGCTTGGTTCTAGGCGGGGCCGGGGAGCTGTTTTTT; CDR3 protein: CASSLVLGGAGELFF
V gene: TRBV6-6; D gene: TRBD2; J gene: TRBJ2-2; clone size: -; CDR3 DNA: TGTGCCAGCAGTCCCGGGAGGGCGGGAAGTACCGGGGAGCTGTTTTTT; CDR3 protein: CASSPGRAGSTGELFF
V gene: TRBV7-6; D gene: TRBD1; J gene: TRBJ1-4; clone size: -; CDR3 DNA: TGTGCCAGCAGCGCACCACGAAGACAGGGGGCTGATGAAAAACTGTTTTTT; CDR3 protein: CASSAPRRQGADEKLFF
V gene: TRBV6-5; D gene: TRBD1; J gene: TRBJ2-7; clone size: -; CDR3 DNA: TGTGCCAGCAGGGCAGGACAGGGTTCTCGCGAGCAGTACTTC; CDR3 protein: CASRAGQGSREQYF
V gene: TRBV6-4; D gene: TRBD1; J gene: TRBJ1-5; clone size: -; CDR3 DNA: TGTGCCAGCAGTGACAGACAGGGCTCCCAGCCCCAGCATTTT; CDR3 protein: CASSDRQGSQPQHF
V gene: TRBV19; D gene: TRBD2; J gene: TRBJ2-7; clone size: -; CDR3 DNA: TGTGCCAGTAGTATAGATTTTGCGGGAGAGGGCTACGAGCAGTACTTC; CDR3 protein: CASSIDFAGEGYEQYF
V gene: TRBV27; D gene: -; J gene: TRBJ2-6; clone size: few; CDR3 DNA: TGTGCCAGCAGTCCTAGGGGGTCCGGGGCCAACGTCCTGACTTTC; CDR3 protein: CASSPRGSGANVLTF
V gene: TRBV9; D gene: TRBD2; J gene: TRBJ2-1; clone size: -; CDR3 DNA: TGTGCCAGCAGCGCCTCTAGCGGGGGGTCATTGAATGAGCAGTTCTTC; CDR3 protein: CASSASSGGSLNEQFF
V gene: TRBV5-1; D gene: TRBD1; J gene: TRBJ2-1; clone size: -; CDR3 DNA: TGCGCCAGCAGCTCGGGACAGGGGGCCAATGAGCAGTTCTTC; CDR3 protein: CASSSGQGANEQFF
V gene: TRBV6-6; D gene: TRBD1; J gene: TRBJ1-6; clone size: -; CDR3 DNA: TGTGCCAGCAGTTTGGGTTCAGGGGGGAATTCACCCCTCCACTTT; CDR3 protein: CASSLGSGGNSPLHF